Listed below are T cell receptor beta chains from one sample, sequenced in a study of blood T cells in healthy people across ages. From the 5' RACE reads, TCRdb called clonotypes with MiXCR, one entry per CDR3 protein. Of about 1.5 million distinct CDR3 sequences in the sample, about 42% were seen once. The source material was blood. The receptors originated from a young woman in good health. The CDR3 runs from the conserved cysteine through the conserved F or W. Fields, in order: clone size, D gene, V gene, J gene, CDR3 protein, CDR3 DNA. D genes are given only for firm matches. A row's size may be missing; if present it is once, few, many or a size class.

size: .; D: .; V: TRBV21-1; J: TRBJ2-7; CDR3: CVTTGAASGAPYEQYF; DNA: TGTGTCACGACAGGGGCGGCTAGCGGGGCTCCCTACGAGCAGTACTTC
size: .; D: TRBD2; V: TRBV7-6; J: TRBJ2-1; CDR3: CASSLEVAGGYNEQFF; DNA: TGTGCCAGCAGCTTAGAGGTAGCGGGGGGGTACAATGAGCAGTTCTTC
size: few; D: TRBD2; V: TRBV27; J: TRBJ2-1; CDR3: CASSILADMGKNEQFF; DNA: TGTGCCAGCAGCATCCTAGCGGACATGGGGAAAAATGAGCAGTTCTTC
size: .; D: TRBD2; V: TRBV7-2; J: TRBJ2-1; CDR3: CASSFQREANEQFF; DNA: TGTGCCAGCAGCTTTCAGCGGGAGGCCAATGAGCAGTTCTTC
size: .; D: .; V: TRBV6-5; J: TRBJ2-7; CDR3: CASSYEAGVNEQYF; DNA: TGTGCCAGCAGTTACGAGGCAGGGGTGAACGAGCAGTACTTC
size: few; D: TRBD2; V: TRBV7-2; J: TRBJ2-5; CDR3: CASSLARFSGGQQETQYF; DNA: TGTGCCAGCAGCTTAGCGCGGTTTAGCGGGGGGCAGCAAGAGACCCAGTACTTC
size: .; D: TRBD2; V: TRBV4-3; J: TRBJ2-1; CDR3: CASSLYGPGGPSSYNEQFF; DNA: TGCGCCAGTAGCCTCTATGGGCCGGGGGGGCCTAGCTCCTACAATGAGCAGTTCTTC
size: few; D: .; V: TRBV4-2; J: TRBJ2-3; CDR3: CASSTHSLQASIDTQYF; DNA: TGTGCCAGCAGCACACACTCGCTCCAGGCGTCCATAGATACGCAGTATTTT
size: .; D: TRBD2; V: TRBV12-3/TRBV12-4; J: TRBJ2-2; CDR3: CASTLWGLANTGELFF; DNA: TGTGCCAGCACCCTTTGGGGACTAGCGAACACCGGGGAGCTGTTTTTT
size: .; D: .; V: TRBV6-1; J: TRBJ2-1; CDR3: CASSETIRGSYNEQFF; DNA: TGTGCCAGCAGTGAGACGATTCGGGGCTCCTACAATGAGCAGTTCTTC
size: once; D: TRBD1; V: TRBV27; J: TRBJ1-5; CDR3: CASSWSGGNQPQHF; DNA: TGTGCCAGCAGTTGGTCAGGGGGGAATCAGCCCCAGCATTTT
size: .; D: .; V: TRBV12-3/TRBV12-4; J: TRBJ2-7; CDR3: CASSSQGERWYEQYF; DNA: TGTGCCAGCAGTTCCCAAGGGGAACGGTGGTACGAGCAGTACTTC
size: many; D: TRBD2; V: TRBV2; J: TRBJ2-3; CDR3: CASRLPGLAGGDSTDTQYF; DNA: TGTGCCAGCAGACTTCCGGGACTAGCGGGGGGTGATAGCACAGATACGCAGTATTTT
size: .; D: TRBD1; V: TRBV7-3; J: TRBJ2-1; CDR3: CASSPSRDRPDEQFF; DNA: TGTGCCAGCAGCCCGTCCCGGGACAGACCCGATGAGCAGTTCTTC
size: .; D: .; V: TRBV20-1; J: TRBJ1-6; CDR3: CSAREWRNSPLHF; DNA: TGCAGTGCTAGAGAATGGAGAAATTCACCCCTCCACTTT
size: .; D: .; V: TRBV24-1; J: TRBJ2-3; CDR3: CATSASRGTDTQYF; DNA: TGTGCCACCAGTGCTTCCAGGGGAACAGATACGCAGTATTTT
size: .; D: .; V: TRBV20-1; J: TRBJ1-4; CDR3: CGAFTGEKLFF; DNA: TGCGGTGCCTTCACAGGGGAAAAACTGTTTTTT
size: few; D: TRBD1; V: TRBV6-6; J: TRBJ2-1; CDR3: CASSKRDRAVNEQFF; DNA: TGTGCCAGCAGTAAACGGGACAGGGCCGTAAATGAGCAGTTCTTC
size: .; D: TRBD2; V: TRBV6-2/TRBV6-3; J: TRBJ2-7; CDR3: CASRKTSGDEQYF; DNA: TGTGCCAGCAGGAAGACTAGCGGGGACGAGCAGTACTTC
size: once; D: TRBD2; V: TRBV20-1; J: TRBJ2-1; CDR3: CSARDRLAGGLSSYNEQFF; DNA: TGCAGTGCTAGAGATCGACTAGCGGGGGGCCTGAGCTCCTACAATGAGCAGTTCTTC
size: .; D: .; V: TRBV5-4; J: TRBJ2-1; CDR3: CARSRNSGSSYNEQFF; DNA: TGTGCCAGAAGCCGCAATTCAGGCAGCTCCTACAATGAGCAGTTCTTC
size: .; D: .; V: TRBV7-2; J: TRBJ2-7; CDR3: CASSLAAAGSYEQYF; DNA: TGTGCCAGCAGCTTAGCGGCCGCGGGCTCCTACGAGCAGTACTTC
size: few; D: .; V: TRBV29-1; J: TRBJ2-7; CDR3: CSAEAGDEQYF; DNA: TGCAGCGCCGAGGCGGGCGACGAGCAGTACTTC
size: .; D: .; V: TRBV18; J: TRBJ2-7; CDR3: CASSPNGVYEQYF; DNA: TGTGCCAGCTCACCAAACGGAGTCTACGAGCAGTACTTC
size: .; D: TRBD2; V: TRBV28; J: TRBJ2-1; CDR3: CASSLSGTSGRDWNEQFF; DNA: TGTGCCAGCAGTTTATCCGGGACTAGCGGGAGGGATTGGAATGAGCAGTTCTTC
size: .; D: .; V: TRBV6-1; J: TRBJ2-3; CDR3: CASSKKKGAPRTDTQYF; DNA: TGTGCCAGCAGTAAAAAGAAGGGAGCACCACGCACAGATACGCAGTATTTT
size: few; D: TRBD1; V: TRBV30; J: TRBJ1-1; CDR3: CAWSRTGTEAFF; DNA: TGTGCCTGGAGTAGGACAGGGACTGAAGCTTTCTTT
size: few; D: TRBD2; V: TRBV2; J: TRBJ2-2; CDR3: CASSATSGSPNTGELFF; DNA: TGTGCCAGCAGTGCAACTAGCGGGAGTCCCAACACCGGGGAGCTGTTTTTT
size: few; D: TRBD1; V: TRBV20-1; J: TRBJ1-1; CDR3: CSARPLRGADFEAFF; DNA: TGCAGTGCTAGACCACTCAGGGGGGCAGATTTTGAAGCTTTCTTT
size: .; D: TRBD1; V: TRBV12-3/TRBV12-4; J: TRBJ2-4; CDR3: CASSPGTGRNIQYF; DNA: TGTGCCAGCAGTCCCGGGACAGGGCGGAACATTCAGTACTTC
size: .; D: .; V: TRBV6-1; J: TRBJ2-1; CDR3: CASSGGSGTSSYNEQFF; DNA: TGTGCCAGCAGTGGGGGTAGCGGAACAAGCTCCTACAATGAGCAGTTCTTC
size: .; D: .; V: TRBV10-3; J: TRBJ1-1; CDR3: CAIRAALAGTEAFF; DNA: TGTGCCATCCGGGCGGCCCTCGCAGGGACTGAAGCTTTCTTT
size: .; D: .; V: TRBV7-2; J: TRBJ2-3; CDR3: CASSDRVAGTDTQYF; DNA: TGTGCCAGCAGCGACAGGGTAGCGGGCACAGATACGCAGTATTTT
size: few; D: TRBD1; V: TRBV29-1; J: TRBJ2-1; CDR3: CSVETGVGQFF; DNA: TGCAGCGTAGAGACAGGGGTAGGGCAGTTCTTC
size: few; D: .; V: TRBV4-1; J: TRBJ2-2; CDR3: CASSQVFRTSTGELFF; DNA: TGCGCCAGCAGCCAAGTATTCAGAACATCCACCGGGGAGCTGTTTTTT
size: .; D: .; V: TRBV4-3; J: TRBJ2-1; CDR3: CASSQSGVDEQFF; DNA: TGCGCCAGCAGCCAATCGGGGGTCGATGAGCAGTTCTTC
size: .; D: .; V: TRBV6-5; J: TRBJ1-1; CDR3: CASSSQTTLRLNTEAFF; DNA: TGTGCCAGCAGTTCCCAGACAACACTTAGATTGAACACTGAAGCTTTCTTT
size: few; D: .; V: TRBV7-6; J: TRBJ2-2; CDR3: CASSQTWYLTGELFF; DNA: TGTGCCAGCAGCCAAACCTGGTATTTGACCGGGGAGCTGTTTTTT
size: .; D: TRBD2; V: TRBV20-1; J: TRBJ2-4; CDR3: CSAPGRGGIQYF; DNA: TGCAGTGCCCCGGGACGGGGGGGCATTCAGTACTTC
size: .; D: .; V: TRBV4-3; J: TRBJ2-3; CDR3: CASSQDPGVADTQYF; DNA: TGCGCCAGCAGCCAAGATCCAGGGGTAGCAGATACGCAGTATTTT
size: .; D: TRBD1; V: TRBV29-1; J: TRBJ1-4; CDR3: CSAAGGTNEKLFF; DNA: TGCAGCGCTGCAGGGGGAACTAATGAAAAACTGTTTTTT
size: .; D: .; V: TRBV20-1; J: TRBJ2-1; CDR3: CSAREPNPGPTYNEQFF; DNA: TGCAGTGCTAGAGAACCCAATCCGGGACCAACCTACAATGAGCAGTTCTTC
size: .; D: TRBD1; V: TRBV18; J: TRBJ2-6; CDR3: CASSPIIRDRALGATVLTF; DNA: TGTGCCAGCTCACCAATAATCCGGGACAGGGCGCTTGGGGCCACCGTCCTGACTTTC
size: .; D: .; V: TRBV6-6; J: TRBJ2-3; CDR3: CASSYNTPTDTQYF; DNA: TGTGCCAGCAGTTACAATACCCCCACAGATACGCAGTATTTT
size: many; D: .; V: TRBV4-1; J: TRBJ2-5; CDR3: CASSQDPGQETQYF; DNA: TGCGCCAGCAGCCAAGATCCCGGGCAAGAGACCCAGTACTTC
size: few; D: .; V: TRBV5-1; J: TRBJ1-2; CDR3: CASSLDNREFYGYTF; DNA: TGCGCCAGCAGCTTGGATAACAGGGAGTTCTATGGCTACACCTTC